This T cell receptor beta chain derives from a study of blood T cells in healthy people across ages. The V end lost 1 base, the J end lost 2 bases, and 8 bases lay between the germline ends. The CDR3 extends over 14 amino acids. Germline V gives CDR1 SGHAT, CDR2 FQDESV (reference sequence). Together with a sample-barcoded 5' primer, a J-beta primer mix was included in a second PCR lasting roughly 6 to 12 cycles. TCRdb reanalysed the 5' RACE reads using MiXCR and keeps one entry per CDR3 protein. The table records 540,000 or so distinct CDR3 sequences, less than 25% of them present only once. This clonotype has a handful of counts. These sequences were also reported in another study, on T cells of mothers and their children. From that report: The donor cohort consisted of three healthy Caucasian mothers and their six children. The overlap seen between related mothers and children slightly exceeded that of unrelated pairs, though not significantly.

The sample taken for sequencing was blood. The genes are TRBV11-1 and TRBJ1-1; D is ambiguous. The receptor was isolated from a boy aged 5-17 years in good health. CDR3 in amino acids: CASSLGTKNTEAFF. CDR3 DNA: TGTGCCAGCAGCTTAGGGACTAAAAACACTGAAGCTTTCTTT.